This TCR beta chain emerged from a study of Graves' ophthalmopathy and Graves' hyperthyroidism. Study outcomes and limitations: Blood was where most expanded thyroid clonotypes above 0.001 frequency also turned up. Both a roughly 70% sensitivity and an approximately 77% specificity characterized the model's predictions of ophthalmopathy progression.

The germline gives CDR1 SQVTM, CDR2 ANQGSEA. The CDR3 loop spans 14 amino acids. Trimming removed 6 bases from V and 2 bases from J; junction bases left unmatched: 9. Amplifying from RNA transcripts, the study obtained TCR beta CDR3 regions. The first round was an RT-PCR with HTBI primers, and the second round was a multiplex PCR. TCRdb fed the multiplex PCR reads into MiXCR, producing one record per CDR3 protein. The sample lists over a million distinct CDR3 sequences, about 40% occurring once. About this clonotype: Its antigen remains unknown.

The specimen was peripheral blood or thyroid tissue (not recorded which). This rearrangement joins TRBV29-1 to TRBJ2-7; TRBD1 aligns across 8 bases. This sequence was found in an adult man with Graves' hyperthyroidism. The CDR3 DNA reads as TGCAGCGTCGGGCCCGGGACAGGCACCTACGAGCAGTACTTC. The encoded protein is CSVGPGTGTYEQYF.